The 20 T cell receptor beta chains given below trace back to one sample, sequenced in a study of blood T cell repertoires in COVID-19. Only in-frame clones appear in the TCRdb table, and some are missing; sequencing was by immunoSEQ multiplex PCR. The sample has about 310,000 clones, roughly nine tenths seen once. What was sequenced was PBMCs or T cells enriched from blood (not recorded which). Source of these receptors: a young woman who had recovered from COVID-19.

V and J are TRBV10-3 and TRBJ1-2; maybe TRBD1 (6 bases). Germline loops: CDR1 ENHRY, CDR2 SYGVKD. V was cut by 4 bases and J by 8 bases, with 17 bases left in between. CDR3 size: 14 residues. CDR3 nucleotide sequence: TGTGCCATCAGTGCCGGGCTGGGGGCGAGCGGCTACACCTTC. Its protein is CAISAGLGASGYTF.

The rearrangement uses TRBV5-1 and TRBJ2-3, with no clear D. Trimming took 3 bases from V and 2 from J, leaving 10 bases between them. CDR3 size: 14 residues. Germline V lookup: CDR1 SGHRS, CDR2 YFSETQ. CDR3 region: CASSYREYTDTQYF. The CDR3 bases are TGCGCCAGCAGCTACAGAGAATACACAGATACGCAGTATTTT.

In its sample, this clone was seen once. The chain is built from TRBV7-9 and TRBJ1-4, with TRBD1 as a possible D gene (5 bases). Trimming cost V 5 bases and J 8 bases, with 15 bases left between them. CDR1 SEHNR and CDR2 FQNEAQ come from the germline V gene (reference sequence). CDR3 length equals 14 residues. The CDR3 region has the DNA TGTGCCAGCAGCCCCGTCAGGGTGGAGGAAAAACTGTTTTTT. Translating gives CASSPVRVEEKLFF.

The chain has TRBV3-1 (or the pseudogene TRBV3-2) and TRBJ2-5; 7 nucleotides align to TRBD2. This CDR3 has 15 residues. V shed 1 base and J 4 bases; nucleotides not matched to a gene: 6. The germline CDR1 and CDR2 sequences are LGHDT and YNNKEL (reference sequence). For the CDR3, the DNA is TGTGCCAGCAGCCAAGCCCGACTAGCTCGAGAGACCCAGTACTTC. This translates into CASSQARLARETQYF.

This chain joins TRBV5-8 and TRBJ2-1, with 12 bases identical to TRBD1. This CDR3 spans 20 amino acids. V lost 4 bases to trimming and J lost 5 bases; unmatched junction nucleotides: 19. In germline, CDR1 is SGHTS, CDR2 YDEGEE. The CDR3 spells CASSRSGTGGFSFTNNEQFF. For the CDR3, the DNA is TGTGCCAGCAGCCGGTCCGGGACAGGGGGCTTTAGCTTTACAAACAATGAGCAGTTCTTC.

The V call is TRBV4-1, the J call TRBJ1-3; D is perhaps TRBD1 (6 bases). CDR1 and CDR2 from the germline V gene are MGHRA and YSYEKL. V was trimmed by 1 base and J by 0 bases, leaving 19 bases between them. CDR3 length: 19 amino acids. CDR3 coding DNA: TGCGCCAGCAGCCAAGTTTCAGGGGTTACACTCATCTCTGGAAACACCATATATTTT. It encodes CASSQVSGVTLISGNTIYF.

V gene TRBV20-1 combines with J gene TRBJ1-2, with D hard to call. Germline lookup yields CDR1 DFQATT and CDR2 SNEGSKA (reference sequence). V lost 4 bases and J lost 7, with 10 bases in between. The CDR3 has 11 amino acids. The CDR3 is CSATLEVGYTF. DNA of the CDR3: TGCAGTGCTACCCTAGAAGTTGGCTACACCTTC.

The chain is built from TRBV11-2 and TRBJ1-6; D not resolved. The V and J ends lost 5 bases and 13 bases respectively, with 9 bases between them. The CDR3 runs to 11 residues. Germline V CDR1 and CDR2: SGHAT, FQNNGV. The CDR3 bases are TGTGCCAGCAGCGCCGGAGTTCCCCTCCACTTT. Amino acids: CASSAGVPLHF.

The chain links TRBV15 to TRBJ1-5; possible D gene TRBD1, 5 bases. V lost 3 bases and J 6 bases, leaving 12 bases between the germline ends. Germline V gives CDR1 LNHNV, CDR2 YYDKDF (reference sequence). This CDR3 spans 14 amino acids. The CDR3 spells CATSRTVFSQPQHF. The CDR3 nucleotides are TGTGCCACCAGCAGGACAGTGTTCAGTCAGCCCCAGCATTTT.

This CDR3 reads CARSLGPGTGFYSNQPQHF. The CDR3 nucleotides read TGTGCCAGAAGCCTTGGCCCGGGGACAGGTTTTTATAGCAATCAGCCCCAGCATTTT. The V call is TRBV5-3, the J call TRBJ1-5, with 8 bases aligning to TRBD1. TRBV5-3 is marked as an open reading frame, function uncertain. Unmatched junction bases numbered 15, after V lost 4 bases and J lost 0 bases. The CDR3 runs to 19 residues.

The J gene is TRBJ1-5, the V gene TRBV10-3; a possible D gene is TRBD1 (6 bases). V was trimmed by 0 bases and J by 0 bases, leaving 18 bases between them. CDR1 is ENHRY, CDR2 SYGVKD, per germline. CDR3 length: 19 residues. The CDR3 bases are TGTGCCATCAGTGAGTCGACGGGGGGCAGCACCCATAGCAATCAGCCCCAGCATTTT. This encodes CAISESTGGSTHSNQPQHF.

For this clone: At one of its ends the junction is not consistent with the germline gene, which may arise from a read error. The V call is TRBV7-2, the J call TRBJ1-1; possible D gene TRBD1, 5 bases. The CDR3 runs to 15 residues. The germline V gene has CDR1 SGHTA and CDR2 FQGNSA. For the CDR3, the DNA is TGTGCCAGTAGCTTACATTACGGGGGGAGCACTGAAGCTTTCTTT. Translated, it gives CASSLHYGGSTEAFF.

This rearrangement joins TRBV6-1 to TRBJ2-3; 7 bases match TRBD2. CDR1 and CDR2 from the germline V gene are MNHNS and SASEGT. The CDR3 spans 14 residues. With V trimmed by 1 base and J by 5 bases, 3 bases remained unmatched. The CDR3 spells CASSEGTSKDTQYF. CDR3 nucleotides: TGTGCCAGCAGTGAAGGGACTAGTAAAGATACGCAGTATTTT.

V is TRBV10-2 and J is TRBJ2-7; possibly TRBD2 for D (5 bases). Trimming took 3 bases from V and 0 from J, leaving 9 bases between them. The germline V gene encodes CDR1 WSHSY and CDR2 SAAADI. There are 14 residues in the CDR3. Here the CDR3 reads CASSETGDSYEQYF. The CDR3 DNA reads TGCGCCAGCAGTGAAACCGGGGACTCCTACGAGCAGTACTTC.

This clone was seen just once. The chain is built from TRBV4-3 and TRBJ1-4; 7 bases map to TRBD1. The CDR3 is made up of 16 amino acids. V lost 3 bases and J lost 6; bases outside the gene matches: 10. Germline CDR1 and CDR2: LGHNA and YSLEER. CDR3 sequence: CASSHPRQGWDEKLFF. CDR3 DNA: TGCGCCAGCAGCCACCCAAGACAGGGTTGGGATGAAAAACTGTTTTTT.

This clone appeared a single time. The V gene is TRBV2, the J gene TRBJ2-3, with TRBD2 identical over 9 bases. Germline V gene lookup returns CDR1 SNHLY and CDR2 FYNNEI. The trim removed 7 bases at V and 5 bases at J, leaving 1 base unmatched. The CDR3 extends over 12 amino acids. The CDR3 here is CASILAGDTQYF. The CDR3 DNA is TGTGCCAGCATACTAGCGGGAGATACGCAGTATTTT.

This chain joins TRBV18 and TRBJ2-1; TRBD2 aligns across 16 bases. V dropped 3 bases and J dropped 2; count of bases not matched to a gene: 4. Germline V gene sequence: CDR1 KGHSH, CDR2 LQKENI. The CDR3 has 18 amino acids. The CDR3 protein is CASSPSGTSGRAYNEQFF. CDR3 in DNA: TGTGCCAGCTCACCTTCCGGGACTAGCGGGAGGGCCTACAATGAGCAGTTCTTC.

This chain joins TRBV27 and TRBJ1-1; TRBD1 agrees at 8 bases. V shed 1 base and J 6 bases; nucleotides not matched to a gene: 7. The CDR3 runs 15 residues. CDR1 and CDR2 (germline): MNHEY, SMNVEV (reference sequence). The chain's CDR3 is CASSLFPGGLAEAFF. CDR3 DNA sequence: TGTGCCAGCAGTTTATTCCCAGGGGGCTTGGCTGAAGCTTTCTTT.

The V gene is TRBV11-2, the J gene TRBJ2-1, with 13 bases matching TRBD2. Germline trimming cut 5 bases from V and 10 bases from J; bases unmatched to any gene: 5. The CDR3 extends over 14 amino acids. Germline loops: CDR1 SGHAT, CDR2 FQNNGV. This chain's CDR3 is CASSPGTSGKEQFF. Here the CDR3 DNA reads TGTGCCAGCAGCCCCGGGACTAGCGGGAAAGAGCAGTTCTTC.

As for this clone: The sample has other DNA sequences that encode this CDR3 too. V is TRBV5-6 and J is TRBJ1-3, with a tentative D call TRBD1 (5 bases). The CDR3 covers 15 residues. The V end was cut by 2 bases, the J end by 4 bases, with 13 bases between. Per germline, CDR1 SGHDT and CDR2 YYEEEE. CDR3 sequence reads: CASSFGTGVGNTIYF. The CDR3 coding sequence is TGTGCCAGCAGCTTCGGGACGGGGGTCGGAAACACCATATATTTT.